The subject of this entry is one TCR beta chain. The antigen is undetermined. RNA was extracted with the RNeasy kit, and a quantity of roughly 0.5 to 1 ug was reverse transcribed using random hexamers. TCRdb reanalysed the immunoSEQ multiplex PCR reads using MiXCR and keeps one entry per CDR3 protein. This table holds 90,000 to 150,000 distinct CDR3 sequences, around nine tenths found once. CDR3 length equals 12 residues. V dropped 8 bases and J dropped 6; count of bases not matched to a gene: 5. From germline, CDR1 is ENHRY and CDR2 SYGVKD. The sample originates from a study of CD8 T cells in Susac syndrome. General study findings and limits: The study's TCR sequencing and HLA analysis covered a relatively small number of individuals, and the study acknowledged this.

V is TRBV10-3 and J is TRBJ2-3; 7 nucleotides line up with TRBD2. This receptor was identified in a human donor in good health. Sequences were obtained from CD4+ T cells from PBMCs. CDR3 nucleotides: TGTGCCATCGGCGGGAGTGACGATACGCAGTATTTT. This translates into CAIGGSDDTQYF.